These T cell receptor beta chains were read from a single sample in a study of blood T cell repertoires in COVID-19. Libraries were prepared by immunoSEQ multiplex PCR; TCRdb keeps only in-frame clonotypes and omits some of them. The repertoire consists of 200,000 to 300,000 clones, with approximately 86% occurring once and the leading ten covering 5.5%. The sequenced sample was peripheral blood. Receptor source: a human donor in a cohort sampled during active COVID-19. Both conserved end residues are part of each CDR3. The D gene is left open where the match is weak. Expanded clones are given a class, and other clones once, few, many or no size at all.

TRBJ1-4 . . TRBV5-1 CASSLQGSANEKLFF TGCGCCAGCAGCTTGCAGGGGTCGGCTAATGAAAAACTGTTTTTT
TRBJ2-3 . . TRBV19 CASSVGSPDTQYF TGTGCCAGTAGTGTCGGGAGCCCAGATACGCAGTATTTT
TRBJ2-1 TRBD2 . TRBV4-1 CASSQDWTSIYNEQFF TGCGCCAGCAGCCAAGATTGGACTAGTATCTACAATGAGCAGTTCTTC
TRBJ2-2 TRBD1 once TRBV7-6 CASSLVYGQGSANTGELFF TGTGCCAGCAGCTTAGTATATGGACAGGGCTCCGCGAACACCGGGGAGCTGTTTTTT
TRBJ2-7 TRBD1 . TRBV12-5 CASGLTGAPFYEQYF TGTGCTAGTGGTTTAACAGGGGCCCCGTTTTACGAGCAGTACTTC
TRBJ1-5 . . TRBV28 CAGQGRDQPQHF TGTGCCGGCCAGGGCAGGGATCAGCCCCAGCATTTT
TRBJ2-3 TRBD2 . TRBV10-1 CASSSGGAGDTQYF TGCGCCAGCAGTAGCGGGGGGGCCGGAGATACGCAGTATTTT
TRBJ1-5 TRBD1 . TRBV6-5 CASRGQQYQPQHF TGTGCCAGCAGGGGACAGCAGTATCAGCCCCAGCATTTT
TRBJ1-2 TRBD1 . TRBV5-1 CATRGTTGGYGYTF TGCGCCACGCGGGGGACGACAGGGGGCTATGGCTACACCTTC
TRBJ2-7 . . TRBV3-1/TRBV3-2 CASSPGVTSYEQYF TGTGCCAGCAGCCCGGGGGTAACATCTTACGAGCAGTACTTC
TRBJ1-6 . . TRBV6-4 CASSLQANSPLHF TGTGCCAGCAGTTTACAGGCGAATTCACCCCTCCACTTT
TRBJ2-3 TRBD2 . TRBV7-2 CASSLWVAGGGDTQYF TGTGCCAGCAGCTTATGGGTAGCGGGAGGCGGGGATACGCAGTATTTT
TRBJ2-5 TRBD1 . TRBV7-3 CASSPTGDRAETQYF TGTGCCAGCAGCCCGACGGGGGACAGGGCAGAGACCCAGTACTTC
TRBJ2-1 TRBD2 . TRBV5-1 CASSLAGSGRPPYNEQFF TGCGCCAGCAGCTTGGCGGGTAGCGGGAGACCCCCATACAATGAGCAGTTCTTC
TRBJ1-2 . many TRBV13 CASSITGKNGYTF TGTGCCAGCAGTATCACAGGGAAGAATGGCTACACCTTC
TRBJ2-3 TRBD1 . TRBV7-3 CASSLSGQGADTQYF TGTGCCAGCAGCTTATCGGGACAGGGGGCAGATACGCAGTATTTT
TRBJ2-5 TRBD1 . TRBV6-1 CASSAPGTGLFAETQYF TGTGCCAGCAGTGCACCCGGGACAGGGCTTTTTGCTGAGACCCAGTACTTC
TRBJ2-1 TRBD1 . TRBV11-3 CASSSRGTTYNEQFF TGTGCCAGCAGCTCCAGGGGGACGACTTACAATGAGCAGTTCTTC
TRBJ2-6 TRBD1 . TRBV10-1 CASRRDRATGGANVLTF TGCGCCAGCAGACGGGACAGGGCTACGGGTGGGGCCAACGTCCTGACTTTC
TRBJ1-1 . . TRBV10-3 CAIRAGLPMNTEAFF TGTGCCATCAGGGCGGGCCTGCCGATGAACACTGAAGCTTTCTTT
TRBJ2-5 . . TRBV24-1 CATSDLGVPGETQYF TGTGCCACCAGTGATTTGGGAGTTCCTGGGGAGACCCAGTACTTC
TRBJ2-1 TRBD2 . TRBV11-2 CASSTRLAGIYNEQFF TGTGCCAGCAGCACCCGACTAGCTGGGATCTACAATGAGCAGTTCTTC
TRBJ2-7 . . TRBV24-1 CATSDGVSGAAYYEQYF TGTGCCACCAGTGATGGGGTATCAGGGGCGGCCTACTACGAGCAGTACTTC
TRBJ1-2 TRBD1 . TRBV19 CASSMYGLRGRGGYTF TGTGCCAGTAGTATGTATGGGTTGAGGGGGCGCGGTGGCTACACCTTC
TRBJ1-1 TRBD1 . TRBV5-1 CASSLGTGGGTEAFF TGCGCCAGCAGCTTGGGGACAGGGGGCGGCACTGAAGCTTTCTTT
TRBJ2-7 . . TRBV29-1 CSVKIRDGSYEQYF TGCAGCGTTAAGATCCGGGACGGGAGCTACGAGCAGTACTTC
TRBJ2-1 TRBD2 . TRBV7-3 CASSLKRGPNEQFF TGTGCCAGCAGCTTAAAGCGGGGGCCTAATGAGCAGTTCTTC
TRBJ1-4 . . TRBV18 CASSRDSSNEKLFF TGTGCCAGCTCGCGGGACTCCAGTAATGAAAAACTGTTTTTT
TRBJ2-3 TRBD2 . TRBV18 CASSPKARGGPTDTQYF TGTGCCAGCTCACCGAAGGCCCGCGGGGGGCCCACAGATACGCAGTATTTT
TRBJ1-5 TRBD1 few TRBV19 CASSIGQGNQPQHF TGTGCCAGTAGTATCGGACAGGGCAATCAGCCCCAGCATTTT
TRBJ2-7 . . TRBV10-1 CASSELGTGTPYEQYF TGCGCCAGCAGTGAGTTAGGGACCGGGACTCCCTACGAGCAGTACTTC
TRBJ2-6 . . TRBV19 CASSIESPGANVLTF TGTGCCAGTAGTATTGAGAGTCCTGGGGCCAACGTCCTGACTTTC